This TCR beta chain was captured in a study of response to subunit inactivated influenza vaccine. TCRdb used MiXCR to reprocess the RT-PCR reads, holding one entry per CDR3 protein. There are about 570,000 distinct CDR3 sequences in the sample; about 10% occur only once, and approximately 9.9% lies in the top ten. Germline V gene lookup returns CDR1 SGDLS and CDR2 YYNGEE. V dropped 4 bases and J dropped 7 bases, with 17 bases sitting between them. This CDR3 region has 14 residues. Separately, the same data were catalogued under a study of T cells expressing NK-cell markers. That work contributes: TCR beta cDNA was generated via 5'RACE template switching incorporating UMIs. CD3+CD56+NKG2C+, CD3+CD56+NKG2C- and CD3+CD56-NKG2C+ T cells, once sorted, supplied the TCR beta repertoires. HCMV serostatus: seven of eight sequenced donors positive, one negative. These same clonotypes (in a few donors) also led the CD3+CD56-NKG2C+ fraction.

This sequence was found in a man in his fifties or sixties who received an inactivated influenza vaccine. The source was PBMCs from blood, collected on the day of vaccination. This rearrangement joins TRBV9 to TRBJ2-5; either TRBD1 or TRBD2 may fit D (6 bases each). In DNA form, the CDR3 reads TGTGCCAGCAGCCCCGGAGGGGGGCGAGGGACCCAGTACTTC. Protein: CASSPGGGRGTQYF. The full variable domain, in which reference TRBV9 and TRBJ2-5 provide the parts outside the CDR3, is DSGVTQTPKHLITATGQRVTLRCSPRSGDLSVYWYQQSLDQGLQFLIQYYNGEERAKGNILERFSAQQFPDLHSELNLSSLELGDSALYFCASSPGGGRGTQYFGPGTRLLVL.